This T cell receptor (beta chain) was captured by sequencing in a study of CD8 T cells in ankylosing spondylitis. General observations from the study: CD8+ cells made up the disease-linked clones, which were relatively rare in peripheral blood. Reportedly, matched ankylosing spondylitis synovial fluid was significantly enriched for disease-linked clones. Within ankylosing spondylitis blood, a TCR beta motif made up of eight or nine highly homologous variants appeared to be characteristic.

The TCR beta libraries were generated through quantitative 5'-RACE incorporating molecular barcodes. TCRdb reanalysed the 5' RACE reads using MiXCR and keeps one entry per CDR3 protein. The data show around 120,000 distinct CDR3 sequences, approximately 9.9% seen once. This CDR3 region has 14 residues. J lost 8 bases, V lost 6 bases, and 8 bases had no gene match. CDR1 SNHLY and CDR2 FYNNEI come from the germline V gene. With regard to this clonotype: The antigen remains undetermined.

This clonotype was sampled from a male donor with ankylosing spondylitis or in good health (not recorded which). The chain recombines TRBV2 with TRBJ2-1; 9 bases match TRBD1. The sample comprised blood, either unsorted or a sorted T cell fraction (not recorded which). This chain's CDR3 is CASSGQGRDDEQFF. The CDR3 nucleotides are TGTGCCAGCAGCGGACAGGGGAGGGACGATGAGCAGTTCTTC.